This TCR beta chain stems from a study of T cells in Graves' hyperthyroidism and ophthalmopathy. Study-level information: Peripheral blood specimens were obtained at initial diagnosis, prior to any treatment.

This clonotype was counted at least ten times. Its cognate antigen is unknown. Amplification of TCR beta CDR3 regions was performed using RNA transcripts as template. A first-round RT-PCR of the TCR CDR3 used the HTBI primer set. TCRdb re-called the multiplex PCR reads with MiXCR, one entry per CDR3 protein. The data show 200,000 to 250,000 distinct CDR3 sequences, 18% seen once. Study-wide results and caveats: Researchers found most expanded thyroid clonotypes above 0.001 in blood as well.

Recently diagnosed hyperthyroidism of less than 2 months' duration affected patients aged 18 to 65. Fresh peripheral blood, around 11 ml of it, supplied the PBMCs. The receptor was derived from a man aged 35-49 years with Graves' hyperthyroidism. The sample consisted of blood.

The CDR3 nucleotides are TGTGCCAGCAGTTTATGGAAGCACGAGCAGTACTTC. Its protein is CASSLWKHEQYF. The V gene is TRBV28, the J gene TRBJ2-7; D remains ambiguous. Germline lookup yields CDR1 MDHEN and CDR2 SYDVKM. V was shortened by 0 bases and J by 5 bases, with 5 bases between the two germline ends. This CDR3 is built from 12 residues.